This T cell receptor (beta chain) comes out of a study of blood T cell repertoires in COVID-19. The CDR3 has 18 amino acids. From germline, CDR1 is SGDLS and CDR2 YYNGEE. V lost 3 bases, J lost 0 bases, and 7 bases stayed unmatched. Profiling relied on immunoSEQ multiplex PCR, and the TCRdb table lists in-frame clones only, not all of them. The data contain some 250,000 clones, 86% of them seen just once; the ten biggest clones take up about 2%. This TCR was recovered from a man aged 30 to 39 with active or convalescent COVID-19. The chain is built from TRBV9 and TRBJ2-3, with 13 bases aligning to TRBD2. Sequenced: peripheral blood. CDR3 in DNA: TGTGCCAGCAGCGAGCGGACTAGCGGGGGAACTAGCACAGATACGCAGTATTTT. Translated: CASSERTSGGTSTDTQYF.